Shown below are 18 T cell receptor beta chains from a single sample sequenced in a study of graft-versus-host responses after intestinal transplantation. Grafts had their tissue processed, releasing intraepithelial and lamina propria lymphocytes. Repertoires were generated with immunoSEQ multiplex PCR, while TCRdb's copy carries only in-frame clones and drops some. The table records around 7,400 clones, more than 65% of them present only once. The specimen comprised ileum tissue, sampled about 32 weeks after intestinal transplantation. Source of these receptors: a human patient who received an intestinal transplant, so some T cells may come from the graft donor.

The chain uses TRBV19 and TRBJ1-1; 7 bases are a match to TRBD1. Trimming took 11 bases from V and 2 from J; bases not matched to a gene: 8. CDR3 length: 13 amino acids. Germline V gene lookup returns CDR1 LNHDA and CDR2 SQIVND (reference sequence). CDR3 amino acids: CAAAGGGNTEAFF. The CDR3 region has the DNA TGTGCCGCGGCAGGGGGGGGAAACACTGAAGCTTTCTTT.

The V and J genes are TRBV23-1 and TRBJ2-7; D uncertain. TRBV23-1 is an ORF, with its function uncertain. CDR3 length: 17 residues. The CDR3 protein is CAILRVISGGHPYEQYV. The CDR3 nucleotides are TGCGCTATACTCAGAGTCATATCGGGTGGCCACCCCTACGAGCAGTACGTC.

The CDR3 spells CASSYLDRGISEQYF. CDR3 nucleotides: TGTGCCAGCAGCTACTTGGACAGGGGTATATCCGAGCAGTACTTC. The chain couples TRBV7-9 to TRBJ2-7; 9 bases fit TRBD1. The CDR3 sequence is 15 residues long. V lost 4 bases and J lost 6; bases outside the gene matches: 10. In germline, CDR1 is SEHNR, CDR2 FQNEAQ (reference sequence).

This clone was counted a few times. The chain links TRBV2 to TRBJ2-5, with D tentatively TRBD2 (7 bases). Germline loops: CDR1 SNHLY, CDR2 FYNNEI. The CDR3 is 11 amino acids. V dropped 8 bases and J dropped 7 bases, with 11 bases sitting between them. Here the CDR3 reads CASEGGGTQYF. The DNA for the CDR3 is TGTGCCAGCGAGGGAGGGGGGACCCAGTACTTC.

The CDR3 is CASSHDGFNQPQHF. DNA for the CDR3: TGTGCCAGCAGCCATGACGGATTCAATCAGCCCCAGCATTTT. The J gene is TRBJ1-5, the V gene TRBV7-9, with D uncertain. V was clipped by 5 bases and J by 3 bases, with 11 bases between them. CDR3 length: 14 amino acids. The germline V gene encodes CDR1 SEHNR and CDR2 FQNEAQ (reference sequence).

The V gene is TRBV7-6, the J gene TRBJ1-1; possible D gene TRBD1, 5 bases. The CDR3 has 14 residues. V shed 0 bases and J shed 1 base, with 6 bases lying between them. Germline loops: CDR1 SGHVS, CDR2 FNYEAQ. The CDR3, as DNA: TGTGCCAGCAGCTTAGCAGGGGCGAACACTGAAGCTTTCTTT. Translation gives CASSLAGANTEAFF.

V is TRBV27 and J is TRBJ2-7; tentative D call: TRBD1 (6 bases). V was shortened by 2 bases and J by 3 bases, with 8 bases between the two germline ends. The CDR3 covers 13 residues. Germline CDR1 reads MNHEY; CDR2 reads SMNVEV (reference sequence). The CDR3 sequence is CASSLRGNYEQYV. The CDR3 DNA reads TGTGCCAGCAGTTTAAGGGGGAACTACGAGCAGTACGTC.

This clone was recorded once. This sequence joins TRBV5-5 and TRBJ2-7; 13 bases line up with TRBD2. The V gene's germline CDR1 is SGHKS and CDR2 YYEKEE (reference sequence). The J segment lost 0 bases and the V segment lost 0 bases, leaving 6 bases of the junction unmatched. The CDR3 runs 18 residues. DNA of the CDR3: TGTGCCAGCAGCTTGGGACTAGCGGGGGGCCCCAGCTCCTACGAGCAGTACGTC. It yields the protein CASSLGLAGGPSSYEQYV.

V is TRBV30 and J is TRBJ2-2, with TRBD2 as a possible D gene (5 bases). This CDR3 region has 17 residues. V lost 2 bases and J 6 bases, leaving 22 bases between the germline ends. Germline CDR1 reads GTSNPN; CDR2 reads SVGIG (reference sequence). In nucleotides, the CDR3 is TGTGCCTGGAGTTGGCCTAGCCATAGTAGGTACCCCGGGGAGCTGTTTTTT. The encoded protein is CAWSWPSHSRYPGELFF.

The CDR3: CAISEWSSGVTGELFF. In DNA, the CDR3 is TGTGCCATCAGTGAGTGGAGTAGCGGGGTCACCGGGGAGCTGTTTTTT. This chain joins TRBV10-3 and TRBJ2-2, with 8 bases that match TRBD2. The CDR3 has 16 amino acids. The V and J ends lost 1 base and 4 bases, in that order; junction bases with no gene match: 5. Germline values: CDR1 ENHRY, CDR2 SYGVKD.

CDR3: CAISPGPIYGYTF. The CDR3 nucleotides read TGTGCCATCAGCCCGGGACCTATATATGGCTACACCTTC. The V call is TRBV10-3, the J call TRBJ1-2; tentatively, D is TRBD1 (5 bases). The V and J ends lost 6 bases and 5 bases respectively, with 13 bases between them. CDR1 and CDR2 (germline): ENHRY, SYGVKD. The CDR3 sequence is 13 residues long.

The chain links TRBV4-1 to TRBJ2-5; D gene uncertain. This CDR3 has 16 amino acids. Germline V gives CDR1 MGHRA, CDR2 YSYEKL. V was shortened by 0 bases and J by 2 bases, with 13 bases between the two germline ends. The CDR3: CASSQEGLPNQETQYF. CDR3 in DNA: TGCGCCAGCAGCCAAGAAGGGTTACCGAATCAAGAGACCCAGTACTTC.

The chain has TRBV11-2 and TRBJ1-3; D remains unclear. Looked up from germline, CDR1 is SGHAT and CDR2 is FQNNGV. The CDR3 spans 14 residues. V was cut by 5 bases and J by 7 bases, with 15 bases left in between. The CDR3 DNA follows: TGTGCCAGCAGCCCGGAGCCCTCAAGGAACACCATATATTTT. This sequence encodes CASSPEPSRNTIYF.

This chain joins TRBV6-1 and TRBJ2-7, with TRBD1 matching over 7 bases. Trimming at V came to 4 bases and at J to 2 bases, leaving 8 bases not matched to a gene. The CDR3 length is 15 residues. Germline CDR1 reads MNHNS; CDR2 reads SASEGT. The CDR3 DNA sequence: TGTGCCAGCAGTGCCCCCGGGACAGTAACCTACGAGCAGTACGTC. It specifies CASSAPGTVTYEQYV.

With regard to this clone: The sample carries other DNA sequences with the same CDR3. The chain employs TRBV18 and TRBJ2-5; D may be TRBD2 (5 bases). Between the trimmed V and J ends, which lost 0 bases and 5 bases, there was a span of 7 bases. The germline gives CDR1 KGHSH, CDR2 LQKENI. There are 13 residues in the CDR3. CDR3 DNA: TGTGCCAGCTCACCACCTTCGGGGGAGACCCAGTACTTC. It translates to CASSPPSGETQYF.

The chain couples TRBV7-9 to TRBJ2-3; D is ambiguous. CDR3 length: 15 amino acids. V was trimmed by 5 bases and J by 2 bases, leaving 14 bases between them. CDR1 is SEHNR, CDR2 FQNEAQ, per germline (reference sequence). As DNA, the CDR3 is TGTGCCAGCAGCACATTGGGCGGAAACACAGATACGCAGTATTTT. This translates into CASSTLGGNTDTQYF. The variable domain in full, with the rest retrieved from reference TRBV7-9 and TRBJ2-3, is DTGVSQNPRHKITKRGQNVTFRCDPISEHNRLYWYRQTLGQGPEFLTYFQNEAQLEKSRLLSDRFSAERPKGSFSTLEIQRTEQGDSAMYLCASSTLGGNTDTQYFGPGTRLTVL.

This clone was recorded only once. J is TRBJ1-1 and V is TRBV10-3; 9 bases map to TRBD1. There are 14 residues in the CDR3. J gave up 6 bases and V 6 bases, and 8 bases lay outside the gene matches. Germline CDR1 and CDR2: ENHRY and SYGVKD. The CDR3 sequence: CAIRRGTGLPEAFF. CDR3 coding DNA: TGTGCCATCAGGCGCGGGACAGGGCTCCCTGAAGCTTTCTTT.

The chain carries TRBV7-9 and TRBJ2-5, with D maybe TRBD2 (6 bases). This CDR3 is 17 amino acids long. Germline V gene lookup returns CDR1 SEHNR and CDR2 FQNEAQ (reference sequence). V gave up 5 bases and J gave up 1 base, with 20 bases separating them. CDR3 DNA sequence: TGTGCCAGCAGCCCTCGGCGGGGCGGAACTAGCCAAGAGACCCAGTACTTC. It codes for CASSPRRGGTSQETQYF.